One sample yielded the 32 T cell receptor beta chains listed below, sequenced in a study of Ad26.COV2.S vaccination and SARS-CoV-2 variants. Noted treatment: roughly 19 received Ad26.COV2.S at low or high dose, single or two shots; about 5 received placebo; per-sample allocation not given. Day 63 after the first injection of vaccine or placebo was the sampling time. Clones were sequenced by immunoSEQ multiplex PCR, and TCRdb holds only the in-frame ones, with some missing. The sample yields approximately 400,000 clones, 83% seen once. This material consisted of peripheral blood, taken in a trial of Ad26.COV2.S vaccine versus placebo. Every receptor here comes from a person aged 18-60 years who received the Ad26.COV2.S COVID-19 vaccine or a placebo.

The rearrangement links TRBV4-3 to TRBJ2-7; D possibly corresponds to TRBD1 (6 bases). The germline V gene encodes CDR1 LGHNA and CDR2 YSLEER. The germline V and J ends were trimmed by 3 bases and 6 bases, with 18 bases remaining between them. CDR3 length: 15 amino acids. The CDR3 sequence is CASSHDLWGQGEQYF. In DNA form, the CDR3 reads TGCGCCAGCAGCCATGATTTGTGGGGGCAAGGCGAGCAGTACTTC.

The chain joins TRBV12-3 or TRBV12-4 to TRBJ2-3; a possible D gene is TRBD1 (5 bases). This CDR3 has 13 amino acids. V was trimmed by 5 bases and J by 4 bases, leaving 10 bases between them. CDR3 in amino acids: CASSPIGADTQYF. Here the CDR3 DNA reads TGTGCCAGCAGTCCCATAGGGGCAGATACGCAGTATTTT.

This clone occurred once. The rearrangement links TRBV30 to TRBJ1-1; D gene uncertain. Trimming removed 0 bases from V and 9 bases from J, with 11 bases in between. Germline lookup yields CDR1 GTSNPN and CDR2 SVGIG (reference sequence). This CDR3 is built from 12 residues. CDR3 sequence: CAWSVDNGKAFF. The DNA of the CDR3 is TGTGCCTGGAGTGTAGACAACGGTAAAGCTTTCTTT.

The chain employs TRBV4-1 and TRBJ1-2, with unresolved D. V gave up 0 bases and J gave up 0 bases, with 14 bases separating them. Germline CDR1 MGHRA, CDR2 YSYEKL. The CDR3 has 17 residues. This CDR3 is CASSQDRTLEANYGYTF. The CDR3 region has the DNA TGCGCCAGCAGCCAAGATCGTACCCTTGAAGCTAACTATGGCTACACCTTC.

This rearrangement joins TRBV5-6 to TRBJ1-2; tentative D call: TRBD1 (6 bases). The V gene's germline CDR1 is SGHDT and CDR2 YYEEEE. The CDR3 is 14 residues long. Trimming removed 1 base at V and 7 bases at J, with 14 bases between. The CDR3 here is CASSLWGATGGYTF. The CDR3 DNA reads as TGTGCCAGCAGCTTGTGGGGGGCCACCGGTGGCTACACCTTC.

For the CDR3, the DNA is TGTGCCAGCAGCGTCTTAGAACCACCTTACGGCTACACCTTC. Amino acid sequence: CASSVLEPPYGYTF. J is TRBJ1-2 and V is TRBV9; D uncertain. Germline V lookup: CDR1 SGDLS, CDR2 YYNGEE. The CDR3 contains 14 residues. Trimming left V 2 bases short and J 8 bases short, with 16 bases between.

The rearrangement uses TRBV6-4 and TRBJ1-5, with D possibly being TRBD1 (5 bases). Germline values: CDR1 MRHNA, CDR2 SNTAGT. V lost 2 bases and J 7 bases, leaving 9 bases between the germline ends. The CDR3 totals 13 residues. CDR3 nucleotides: TGTGCCAGCAGTGACGGGGGTAACCAGCCCCAGCATTTT. As protein: CASSDGGNQPQHF.

This clone was detected only a few times. The J gene is TRBJ1-5, the V gene TRBV4-2; no clear D. The V end lost 4 bases, the J end lost 4 bases, and 8 bases lay between the germline ends. CDR1 and CDR2 from the germline V gene are LGHNA and YNFKEQ. This CDR3 comprises 13 residues. CDR3: CASSRTANQPQHF. The CDR3 DNA reads TGTGCCAGCAGCCGGACGGCTAATCAGCCCCAGCATTTT.

The CDR3 sequence: CATSDHIDRGGQPQHF. DNA of the CDR3: TGTGCCACCAGTGATCACATCGACAGGGGGGGTCAGCCCCAGCATTTT. The chain links TRBV24-1 to TRBJ1-5; TRBD1 matches at 9 bases. This CDR3 spans 16 amino acids. Germline V gene lookup returns CDR1 KGHDR and CDR2 SFDVKD. Germline trimming cut 3 bases from V and 6 bases from J; bases unmatched to any gene: 8.

This clone was counted between two and nine times. The genes are TRBV19 and TRBJ1-6, with D possibly matching TRBD1 (6 bases). The germline gives CDR1 LNHDA, CDR2 SQIVND (reference sequence). V was trimmed by 4 bases and J by 7 bases, leaving 14 bases between them. The CDR3 runs 15 residues. The CDR3 reads CASSTNGQPNSPLHF. For the CDR3, the DNA is TGTGCCAGTAGTACGAACGGACAGCCCAATTCACCCCTCCACTTT. The complete variable domain, with remaining parts taken from reference TRBV19 and TRBJ1-6, reads DGGITQSPKYLFRKEGQNVTLSCEQNLNHDAMYWYRQDPGQGLRLIYYSQIVNDFQKGDIAEGYSVSREKKESFPLTVTSAQKNPTAFYLCASSTNGQPNSPLHFGNGTRLTVT.

The J gene is TRBJ1-1, the V gene TRBV30; 7 bases match TRBD1. Losses at the gene ends were 0 bases for V and 4 bases for J; bases not matched to a gene: 11. CDR1 is GTSNPN, CDR2 SVGIG, per germline (reference sequence). CDR3 length: 16 amino acids. CDR3 bases: TGTGCCTGGAGTGTACTAAGAGGGGGCCCCGGCACTGAAGCTTTCTTT. It codes for CAWSVLRGGPGTEAFF.

V and J are TRBV6-5 and TRBJ1-1; possible D gene TRBD1, 6 bases. V was cut by 7 bases and J by 3 bases, with 15 bases left in between. CDR1 and CDR2 (germline): MNHEY, SVGAGI. This CDR3 has 14 residues. Here the CDR3 reads CASIPGDRYTEAFF. The CDR3, as DNA: TGTGCCAGCATCCCAGGGGACCGGTACACTGAAGCTTTCTTT.

V gene TRBV7-2 combines with J gene TRBJ2-3; D possibly matches TRBD1 or TRBD2 (6 bases each). The CDR3 has 12 residues. The ends were cut back, 5 bases at V and 11 bases at J, with 14 bases in the middle. The germline gives CDR1 SGHTA, CDR2 FQGNSA. This CDR3 is CASSVTGGEQYF. CDR3 DNA sequence: TGTGCCAGCAGCGTAACCGGGGGCGAGCAGTATTTT.

The V and J genes are TRBV25-1 and TRBJ2-1, with D uncertain. The germline V gene encodes CDR1 MGHDK and CDR2 SYGVNS. Trimming took 5 bases from V and 9 from J, leaving 8 bases between them. The CDR3 is 11 amino acids. In DNA, the CDR3 is TGTGCCAGCAGTTCCTGGGGTGAGCAGTTCTTC. Its translation is CASSSWGEQFF.

The chain combines TRBV2 with TRBJ1-2; 8 bases match TRBD1. CDR3 size: 12 residues. The germline V gene has CDR1 SNHLY and CDR2 FYNNEI. V lost 7 bases to trimming and J lost 10 bases; unmatched junction nucleotides: 8. The CDR3 nucleotides are TGTGCCAGCATTCGGACAGGGTTGGACTACACCTTC. Translating it yields CASIRTGLDYTF.

In the case of this clone: Other DNA sequences in this specimen translate into the identical CDR3. This sequence joins TRBV9 and TRBJ1-6, with no clear D. V lost 4 bases to trimming and J lost 6 bases, with 8 bases between them. The germline CDR1 and CDR2 sequences are SGDLS and YYNGEE. The CDR3 length is 13 residues. The CDR3 DNA follows: TGTGCCAGCAGCCCAGCCGTTAATTCACCCCTCCACTTT. This gives the protein CASSPAVNSPLHF.

Concerning this clone: Other DNA sequences in this specimen translate into the identical CDR3. The chain employs TRBV18 and TRBJ2-7; D gene unclear. Trimming stripped 2 bases from V and 3 bases from J, with 8 bases between. In germline, CDR1 is KGHSH, CDR2 LQKENI. This CDR3 contains 13 residues. CDR3 loop: CASSPGLGYEQYF. CDR3 bases: TGTGCCAGCTCACCAGGGCTAGGCTACGAGCAGTACTTC.

The chain is built from TRBV7-9 and TRBJ1-1; D might be TRBD1 (6 bases). The CDR3 is 14 residues long. V was shortened by 5 bases and J by 0 bases, with 10 bases between the two germline ends. The V gene's germline CDR1 is SEHNR and CDR2 FQNEAQ (reference sequence). Here the CDR3 reads CASSIGTLNTEAFF. The CDR3 nucleotides read TGTGCCAGCAGCATCGGGACACTGAACACTGAAGCTTTCTTT. Based on the CDR3 plus reference TRBV7-9 and TRBJ1-1, the full variable domain is DTGVSQNPRHKITKRGQNVTFRCDPISEHNRLYWYRQTLGQGPEFLTYFQNEAQLEKSRLLSDRFSAERPKGSFSTLEIQRTEQGDSAMYLCASSIGTLNTEAFFGQGTRLTVV.

The sample holds a few counts of this clone. The chain couples TRBV14 to TRBJ1-6, with a tentative D call TRBD1 (6 bases). This CDR3 contains 16 residues. Looked up from germline, CDR1 is SGHDN and CDR2 is FVKESK. Trimming took 4 bases from V and 9 from J, leaving 19 bases between them. The CDR3 region is CASSPLWEQGGSPLHF. CDR3 in DNA: TGTGCCAGCAGCCCCCTATGGGAACAGGGTGGTTCACCCCTCCACTTT.

The chain combines TRBV19 with TRBJ1-6, with D hard to call. The CDR3 runs 15 residues. Germline CDR1 LNHDA, CDR2 SQIVND (reference sequence). The V end lost 3 bases, the J end lost 1 base, and 7 bases lay between the germline ends. CDR3 protein: CASSIQASYNSPLHF. In nucleotides, the CDR3 is TGTGCCAGTAGTATCCAGGCATCCTATAATTCACCCCTCCACTTT.

This clone was seen a single time. The rearrangement links TRBV9 to TRBJ2-3; D perhaps matches TRBD2 (5 bases). Germline CDR1 reads SGDLS; CDR2 reads YYNGEE. V was shortened by 2 bases and J by 7 bases, with 11 bases between the two germline ends. CDR3 size: 13 residues. Here the CDR3 DNA reads TGTGCCAGCAGCGTGGAGGAGTACAATACGCAGTATTTT. This translates into CASSVEEYNTQYF.

The gene calls are TRBV5-4 and TRBJ2-7, with 12 bases that match TRBD2. CDR3 length: 15 residues. The germline V gene encodes CDR1 SGHNT and CDR2 YYREEE (reference sequence). V trimming: 4 bases; J trimming: 1 base; junction bases outside the gene matches: 3. The CDR3 spells CASSGLAGTSYEQYF. The CDR3 region has the DNA TGTGCCAGCAGCGGACTAGCGGGGACATCCTACGAGCAGTACTTC.

The chain employs TRBV3-1 (or the pseudogene TRBV3-2) and TRBJ1-2, with 7 nucleotides matching TRBD1. The V segment lost 10 bases and the J segment 2 bases; nucleotides outside the gene matches: 4. The germline V gene encodes CDR1 LGHDT and CDR2 YNNKEL (reference sequence). The CDR3 has 12 amino acids. This CDR3 reads CATRTGNYGYTF. The DNA for the CDR3 is TGTGCCACCCGGACAGGAAACTATGGCTACACCTTC.

This chain connects TRBV14 to TRBJ2-3; a weak D match, TRBD1 (6 bases). The CDR3 has 17 amino acids. Trimming took 2 bases from V and 3 from J, leaving 18 bases between them. Germline CDR1 is SGHDN and CDR2 is FVKESK. DNA of the CDR3: TGTGCCAGCAGCCAACCCTTAAGGATGACAGGAACAGATACGCAGTATTTT. Protein product: CASSQPLRMTGTDTQYF. Full variable domain (rest looked up from reference TRBV14 and TRBJ2-3): EAGVTQFPSHSVIEKGQTVTLRCDPISGHDNLYWYRRVMGKEIKFLLHFVKESKQDESGMPNNRFLAERTGGTYSTLKVQPAELEDSGVYFCASSQPLRMTGTDTQYFGPGTRLTVL.

This clone was seen more than once but under ten times. V usage is TRBV5-1 and J usage is TRBJ2-7, with 7 bases lining up with TRBD2. J was trimmed by 2 bases and V by 5 bases; bases with no gene match: 10. The CDR3 has 15 residues. Germline V gene lookup returns CDR1 SGHRS and CDR2 YFSETQ. CDR3 protein: CASRGGLAVTYEQYF. The DNA of the CDR3 is TGCGCCAGCAGGGGAGGGCTAGCGGTAACCTACGAGCAGTACTTC.

This clone has only a few counts. V usage is TRBV5-1 and J usage is TRBJ2-2; possible D gene TRBD2, 6 bases. V shed 0 bases and J shed 0 bases, with 15 bases lying between them. This CDR3 has 18 residues. Germline CDR1 is SGHRS and CDR2 is YFSETQ. In DNA, the CDR3 is TGCGCCAGCAGCTTGGCTGCACCGGGACTTGCGAACACCGGGGAGCTGTTTTTT. Residues: CASSLAAPGLANTGELFF. Based on the CDR3 plus reference TRBV5-1 and TRBJ2-2, the full variable domain is KAGVTQTPRYLIKTRGQQVTLSCSPISGHRSVSWYQQTPGQGLQFLFEYFSETQRNKGNFPGRFSGRQFSNSRSEMNVSTLELGDSALYLCASSLAAPGLANTGELFFGEGSRLTVL.

The chain links TRBV6-5 to TRBJ2-7; D may be TRBD1 (6 bases). Trimming shortened V by 8 bases and J by 4 bases, and 15 bases separated the two germline ends. Germline V gene data show CDR1 as MNHEY and CDR2 as SVGAGI. The length of the CDR3 is 13 residues. The CDR3 sequence: CASGRERGYEQYF. The CDR3 DNA reads TGTGCCAGCGGAAGGGAGAGGGGGTACGAGCAGTACTTC.

This clone showed up just a few times. The chain combines TRBV24-1 with TRBJ2-3; perhaps TRBD1 as D (6 bases). V lost 5 bases and J 3 bases, leaving 11 bases between the germline ends. The CDR3 length is 14 residues. Per the germline V gene, CDR1 is KGHDR and CDR2 is SFDVKD. CDR3 residues: CATSGAGVTDTQYF. The CDR3 DNA follows: TGTGCCACCAGTGGGGCAGGGGTTACAGATACGCAGTATTTT.

The chain recombines TRBV29-1 with TRBJ2-1; no clear D gene. The V end lost 3 bases, the J end lost 3 bases, and 15 bases lay between the germline ends. The CDR3 runs 15 residues. Germline values: CDR1 SQVTM, CDR2 ANQGSEA. CDR3 in DNA: TGCAGCGTTGAGGTCGTTGGGTCCCTCTACAATGAGCAGTTCTTC. Its protein product is CSVEVVGSLYNEQFF.

The chain carries TRBV18 and TRBJ1-6; 8 positions agree with TRBD1. Germline CDR1 and CDR2: KGHSH and LQKENI. V lost 6 bases to trimming and J lost 7 bases; unmatched junction nucleotides: 5. The CDR3 length is 14 residues. The chain's CDR3 is CASSKDRVNSPLHF. As DNA, the CDR3 is TGTGCCAGCTCCAAGGACAGGGTGAATTCACCCCTCCACTTT.

The gene calls are TRBV5-1 and TRBJ1-2, with D uncertain. This CDR3 region has 13 residues. Germline V lookup: CDR1 SGHRS, CDR2 YFSETQ. The V end lost 3 bases, the J end lost 3 bases, and 9 bases lay between the germline ends. CDR3 sequence (DNA): TGCGCCAGCAGCTCCGCCCCAGACTATGGCTACACCTTC. It encodes CASSSAPDYGYTF.

The chain recombines TRBV7-9 with TRBJ2-7; 14 bases are a match to TRBD2. Germline trimming cut 8 bases from V and 3 bases from J; bases unmatched to any gene: 12. The CDR3 is 17 amino acids. Per the germline V gene, CDR1 is SEHNR and CDR2 is FQNEAQ (reference sequence). The CDR3 nucleotides are TGTGCCAGCGGCCAGACTAGCGGGAGGGCTGGGGGCTACGAGCAGTACTTC. Translation: CASGQTSGRAGGYEQYF.